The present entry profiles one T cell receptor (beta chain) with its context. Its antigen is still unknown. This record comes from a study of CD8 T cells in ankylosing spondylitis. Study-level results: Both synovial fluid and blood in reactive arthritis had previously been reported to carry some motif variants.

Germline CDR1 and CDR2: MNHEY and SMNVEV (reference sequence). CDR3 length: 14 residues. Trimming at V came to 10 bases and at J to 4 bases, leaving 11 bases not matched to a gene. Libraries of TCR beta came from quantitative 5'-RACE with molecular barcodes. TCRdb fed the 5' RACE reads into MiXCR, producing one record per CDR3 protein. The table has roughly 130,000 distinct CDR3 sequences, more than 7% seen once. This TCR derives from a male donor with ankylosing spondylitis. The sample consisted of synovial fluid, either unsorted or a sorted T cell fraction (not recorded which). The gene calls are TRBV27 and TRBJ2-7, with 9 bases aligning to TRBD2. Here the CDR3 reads CATLSLAGAYEQYF. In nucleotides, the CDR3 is TGTGCCACCCTTTCCTTAGCGGGAGCTTACGAGCAGTACTTC.